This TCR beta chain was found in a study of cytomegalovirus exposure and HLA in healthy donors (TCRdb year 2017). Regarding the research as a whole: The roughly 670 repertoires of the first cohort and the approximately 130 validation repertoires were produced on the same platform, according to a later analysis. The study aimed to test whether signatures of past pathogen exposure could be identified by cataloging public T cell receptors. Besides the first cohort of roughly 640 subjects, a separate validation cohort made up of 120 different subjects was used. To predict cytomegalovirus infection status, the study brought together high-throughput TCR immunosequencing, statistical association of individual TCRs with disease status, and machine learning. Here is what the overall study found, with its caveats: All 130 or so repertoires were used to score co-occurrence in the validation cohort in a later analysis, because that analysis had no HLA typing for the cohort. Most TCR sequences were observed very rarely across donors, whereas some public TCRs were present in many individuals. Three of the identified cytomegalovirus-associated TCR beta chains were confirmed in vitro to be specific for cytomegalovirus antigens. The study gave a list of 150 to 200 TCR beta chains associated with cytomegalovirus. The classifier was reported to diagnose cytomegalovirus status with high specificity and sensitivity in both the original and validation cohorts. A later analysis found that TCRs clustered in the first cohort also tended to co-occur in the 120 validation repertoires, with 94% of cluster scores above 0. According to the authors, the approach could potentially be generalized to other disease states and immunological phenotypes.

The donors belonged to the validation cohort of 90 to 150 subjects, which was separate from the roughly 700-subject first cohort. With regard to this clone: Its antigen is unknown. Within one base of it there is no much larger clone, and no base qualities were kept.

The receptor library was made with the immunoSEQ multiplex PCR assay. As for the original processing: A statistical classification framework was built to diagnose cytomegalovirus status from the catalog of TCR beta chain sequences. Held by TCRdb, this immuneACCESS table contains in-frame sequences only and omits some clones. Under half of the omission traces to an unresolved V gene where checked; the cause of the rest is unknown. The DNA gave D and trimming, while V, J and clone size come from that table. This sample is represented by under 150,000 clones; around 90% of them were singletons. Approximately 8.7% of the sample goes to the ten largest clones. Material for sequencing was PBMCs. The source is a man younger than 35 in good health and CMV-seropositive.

The DNA is TGTGCCAGCAGCTTATCGCGGGGGGACAATGAGCAGTTCTTC. It specifies CASSLSRGDNEQFF. This chain is built from TRBV11-2 and TRBJ2-1, with 8 central nucleotides matching TRBD2. V ends up 2 bases short and J 5 bases short, with an unmatched junction base count of 2. The CDR3 starts with the cysteine, ends with the phenylalanine, and has 14 residues. Of the read, only the CDR3 DNA is kept; its 42 bases are in frame from base 1. The germline V gene sets CDR1 to SGHAT and CDR2 to FQNNGV.